The 5 T cell receptor beta chains below all came from one sample that was sequenced in a study of early T cells in non-severe SARS-CoV-2 infection. MiXCR was run by TCRdb on the 5' RACE reads, yielding one entry per CDR3 protein. The sample lists some 50,000 distinct CDR3 sequences; 5.4% were seen once. The sample here was whole blood, taken at baseline. The source of these receptors is an adult who was a healthcare worker with PCR-confirmed SARS-CoV-2 infection or an uninfected control (not recorded which).

Ten or more counts support this clonotype. The chain recombines TRBV10-3 with TRBJ1-2; D uncertain. Deletions cut 0 bases from V and 3 bases from J, with 8 bases between. CDR3 length equals 14 residues. From germline, CDR1 is ENHRY and CDR2 SYGVKD. CDR3 loop: CAISESVNYYGYTF. The CDR3 DNA is TGTGCCATCAGTGAGTCGGTGAACTACTATGGCTACACCTTC.

Ten or more counts support this clonotype. The chain links TRBV20-1 to TRBJ2-1; 14 bases match TRBD2. Germline V gene lookup returns CDR1 DFQATT and CDR2 SNEGSKA (reference sequence). CDR3 size: 16 residues. Unmatched junction bases numbered 7, after V lost 1 base and J lost 8 bases. The CDR3 sequence: CSARAPGTSGSDEQFF. In nucleotides, the CDR3 is TGCAGTGCTAGAGCTCCCGGGACTAGCGGGAGCGATGAGCAGTTCTTC.

The chain carries TRBV29-1 and TRBJ1-2; D is perhaps TRBD1 (5 bases). The germline gives CDR1 SQVTM, CDR2 ANQGSEA. This CDR3 comprises 12 residues. V was cut by 6 bases and J by 0 bases, with 8 bases left in between. This CDR3 reads CSVDKANYGYTF. For the CDR3, the DNA is TGCAGCGTGGACAAGGCTAACTATGGCTACACCTTC.

This clonotype was seen ten or more times. The J gene is TRBJ2-7, the V gene TRBV10-3; TRBD2 agrees at 10 bases. With 3 bases clipped from V and 0 bases from J, the junction kept 5 bases outside the gene matches. This CDR3 is 16 amino acids long. Per the germline V gene, CDR1 is ENHRY and CDR2 is SYGVKD. In nucleotides, the CDR3 is TGTGCCATCAGTGATCGGACTAGCGGTCCCTCCTACGAGCAGTACTTC. It specifies CAISDRTSGPSYEQYF.

This clonotype was seen many times. This chain links TRBV6-5 with TRBJ2-1; TRBD2 might be the D (6 bases). CDR3 length equals 13 residues. V lost 6 bases to trimming and J lost 9 bases, with 15 bases between them. CDR1 is MNHEY, CDR2 SVGAGI, per germline. CDR3 protein: CASSPRLDGEQFF. The CDR3 DNA reads as TGTGCCAGCAGCCCCCGACTAGACGGTGAGCAGTTCTTC.